This is a list of T cell receptor beta chains from one sample in a study of monozygotic twins with inflammatory bowel disease. Using the 5' RACE reads, TCRdb records one entry per CDR3 protein without DNA. Recorded here are around 230,000 distinct CDR3 sequences; the top ten clones represent around 1.5%. The sequencing sample was made of blood. Source of these receptors: a human donor with ulcerative colitis or Crohn's disease, or a healthy co-twin of an affected twin (not recorded which). The CDR3 runs from the conserved cysteine through the conserved F or W. Each record gives: CDR3 length, J gene, V gene, CDR3 protein.

13	TRBJ1-5	TRBV28	CASRGTANQPQHF
13	TRBJ2-1	TRBV6-5	CASRPGGYNAQFF
17	TRBJ1-1	TRBV19	CASSIPHQGALNTEAFF
16	TRBJ2-3	TRBV7-9	CASSLSYDRATDTQYF
15	TRBJ2-7	TRBV5-1	CASSGGLISSYEQYF
12	TRBJ1-2	TRBV29-1	CSTPVRGHGYTF
13	TRBJ1-2	TRBV5-1	CASSDGWGGGYTF
16	TRBJ2-2	TRBV9	CASSVRGAGGTGELFF
14	TRBJ2-1	TRBV2	CASNRDSSYNEQFF
14	TRBJ1-1	TRBV12-3/TRBV12-4	CASSEQVEGTEAFF
17	TRBJ2-6	TRBV5-1	CASRRGSSVSGANVLTF